Below are 13 T cell receptor beta chains sequenced from a single sample in a study of shared clonotypes between healthy human individuals. TCRdb keeps only in-frame clones here, not all; method: immunoSEQ multiplex PCR. The data hold about 2.1 million clones, with about 94% observed a single time. CD45RO-negative cells were positively selected for CCR7, leaving out terminally differentiated effector memory CD45RA+ cells. The sequenced sample consisted of naive CD8+ T cells from PBMCs. The receptors shown here come from a man between 18 and 35 years old in good health. Some clones in this sample may be carry-over from other donors' samples.

The chain has TRBV2 and TRBJ2-1; 10 positions agree with TRBD2. The CDR3 is made up of 12 amino acids. V lost 3 bases and J lost 16; bases outside the gene matches: 6. Germline CDR1 and CDR2: SNHLY and FYNNEI. The CDR3 loop is CASSDASGSFFF. The DNA for the CDR3 is TGTGCCAGCAGTGACGCTAGCGGGAGTTTTTTCTTC.

This rearrangement joins TRBV7-3 to TRBJ2-1; TRBD1 is a possible D gene (5 bases). The CDR3 is 13 amino acids. Germline values: CDR1 SGHTA, CDR2 FQGTGA. Trimming removed 5 bases from V and 10 bases from J, with 15 bases in between. This CDR3 reads CASSLGAGPEQFF. As DNA, the CDR3 is TGTGCCAGCAGCCTAGGCGCAGGGCCCGAGCAGTTCTTC.

Here the CDR3 reads CASSALGQPVEAFF. CDR3 nucleotide sequence: TGTGCCAGCAGCGCCCTCGGACAACCAGTAGAAGCTTTCTTT. The rearrangement joins TRBV9 to TRBJ1-1, with a possible D match to TRBD1 (5 bases). The CDR3 length is 14 residues. CDR1 and CDR2 from the germline V gene are SGDLS and YYNGEE. Trimming shortened V by 3 bases and J by 8 bases, and 17 bases separated the two germline ends. Looking up the rest from reference TRBV9 and TRBJ1-1 gives the full variable domain: DSGVTQTPKHLITATGQRVTLRCSPRSGDLSVYWYQQSLDQGLQFLIQYYNGEERAKGNILERFSAQQFPDLHSELNLSSLELGDSALYFCASSALGQPVEAFFGQGTRLTVV.

The chain employs TRBV4-2 and TRBJ2-1, with 8 bases aligning to TRBD2. Germline CDR1 is LGHNA and CDR2 is YNFKEQ. The V and J ends lost 0 bases and 9 bases, in that order; junction bases with no gene match: 13. This CDR3 is 17 amino acids long. CDR3 region: CASSQEVGSLAGPEQFF. The DNA for the CDR3 is TGTGCCAGCAGCCAAGAGGTTGGGTCTCTAGCGGGCCCTGAGCAGTTCTTC.

The genes are TRBV27 and TRBJ2-7, with D hard to call. The germline V gene encodes CDR1 MNHEY and CDR2 SMNVEV (reference sequence). The CDR3 has 15 amino acids. Deletions cut 0 bases from V and 6 bases from J, with 15 bases between. In nucleotides, the CDR3 is TGTGCCAGCAGTTTATCGTTCCTGCCCCCACCCGAGCAGTACTTC. It yields the protein CASSLSFLPPPEQYF.

The J gene is TRBJ2-7, the V gene TRBV27; D is uncertain. The CDR3 contains 14 residues. Germline lookup yields CDR1 MNHEY and CDR2 SMNVEV (reference sequence). V was pared by 6 bases and J by 3 bases, with 15 bases between. The CDR3 nucleotides read TGTGCCAGCAGGCTTCGCGTTACCCACTACGAGCAGTACTTC. Translated: CASRLRVTHYEQYF.

The chain combines TRBV25-1 with TRBJ1-1, with a tentative D call TRBD1 (6 bases). V dropped 3 bases and J dropped 3 bases, with 11 bases sitting between them. This CDR3 region has 14 residues. Germline V CDR1 and CDR2: MGHDK, SYGVNS. The CDR3 nucleotides read TGTGCCAGCAGTGAGGCCGGGGGCGACACTGAAGCTTTCTTT. Its protein is CASSEAGGDTEAFF.

The genes are TRBV7-6 and TRBJ2-5; TRBD2 aligns across 10 bases. J was trimmed by 3 bases and V by 1 base; bases with no gene match: 2. The CDR3 is 15 residues long. Per germline, CDR1 SGHVS and CDR2 FNYEAQ. In nucleotides, the CDR3 is TGTGCCAGCAGCTTAGTACTAGCGGGAAAAGAGACCCAGTACTTC. Amino acid sequence: CASSLVLAGKETQYF.

The J gene is TRBJ2-7, the V gene TRBV29-1; 7 nucleotides match TRBD2. The CDR3 has 11 amino acids. V lost 7 bases, J lost 6 bases, and 6 bases stayed unmatched. Germline CDR1 and CDR2: SQVTM and ANQGSEA. The CDR3 here is CSAGGRFEQYF. The CDR3 nucleotides are TGCAGCGCGGGGGGAAGGTTCGAGCAGTACTTC.

J is TRBJ2-1 and V is TRBV11-2; 12 bases line up with TRBD2. The length of the CDR3 is 17 residues. The germline V gene encodes CDR1 SGHAT and CDR2 FQNNGV. The V gene end was trimmed by 2 bases and the J gene end by 4 bases; junction bases not matched to a gene: 6. CDR3 sequence reads: CASSLPLAGGSYNEQFF. The DNA of the CDR3 is TGTGCCAGCAGCTTACCCCTAGCGGGAGGGTCTTACAATGAGCAGTTCTTC.

In its sample, this clone was seen once. V and J are TRBV5-1 and TRBJ2-5; D is unclear. From germline, CDR1 is SGHRS and CDR2 YFSETQ. This CDR3 spans 14 amino acids. Trimming left V 0 bases short and J 0 bases short, with 6 bases between. This CDR3 is CASSLGAYQETQYF. CDR3 in DNA: TGCGCCAGCAGCTTGGGGGCCTACCAAGAGACCCAGTACTTC.

Concerning this clone itself: Different DNA sequences within this sample yield the same CDR3. The chain carries TRBV6-1 and TRBJ1-1; D not resolved. Trimming removed 1 base at V and 0 bases at J, with 6 bases between. Germline-derived CDR1 and CDR2 are MNHNS and SASEGT. This CDR3 contains 14 residues. The CDR3 sequence: CASSEGTLNTEAFF. The CDR3 DNA sequence: TGTGCCAGCAGTGAAGGGACCTTGAACACTGAAGCTTTCTTT.

Details on this clone: Other DNA variants within this sample encode the same CDR3. The chain joins TRBV27 to TRBJ2-7; D is undetermined. The germline CDR1 and CDR2 sequences are MNHEY and SMNVEV (reference sequence). V shed 2 bases and J shed 2 bases, with 7 bases lying between them. This CDR3 has 13 residues. CDR3 in amino acids: CASSLLGTYEQYF. The CDR3, as DNA: TGTGCCAGCAGTTTACTGGGAACCTACGAGCAGTACTTC.